Described below is a single T cell receptor (beta chain) sequence and its context. Its antigen is not identified. The data belong to a study of cytomegalovirus exposure and HLA in healthy donors. Overall study findings and caveats: For TCR beta chains, V- and J-gene trimming was later linked to a missense DCLRE1C variant.

CDR1 is SGHDN, CDR2 FVKESK, per germline. This CDR3 contains 14 residues. V lost 4 bases to trimming and J lost 8 bases; unmatched junction nucleotides: 6. The PCR employed 60 Vbeta primers together with 13 Jbeta primers. The repertoire was sequenced with immunoSEQ multiplex PCR; TCRdb's copy has only in-frame clones and lacks some. In the table there are about 130,000 clones, approximately 74% of which are singletons. The chain carries TRBV14 and TRBJ2-1; TRBD2 agrees at 9 bases. The receptor was derived from a man aged 35 to 55 in good health and CMV-seropositive. The sample consisted of PBMCs. The CDR3 here is CASSRPGLAYEQFF. The DNA for the CDR3 is TGTGCCAGCAGCCGTCCGGGACTAGCCTATGAGCAGTTCTTC.